What follows describes a single TCR beta chain. In the original processing: How many nucleated cells were present was estimated from reference gene primer amplification. Clones were read by immunoSEQ multiplex PCR, and TCRdb kept only the in-frame ones, dropping some. That table furnishes V, J and clone size, whereas the DNA furnished D and trimming. The sample yields hundreds of thousands of clones, 88% seen once. This record belongs to a study of blood T cell repertoires in COVID-19. On the study more broadly: Some COVID-19 samples were acute and others convalescent; all came from the United States, Italy and Spain.

The CDR3 extends over 16 amino acids. CDR1 is SGHAT, CDR2 FQNNGV, per germline. Trimming took off 0 bases at V and 6 bases at J, with 18 bases between the two ends. Sequencing used PBMCs or T cells enriched from blood (not recorded which). The clonotype comes from a woman in her late teens or twenties who had been exposed to COVID-19. The genes are TRBV11-2 and TRBJ2-7; D is possibly TRBD2 (6 bases). CDR3 in amino acids: CASSLDPTSRFGEQYF. CDR3 bases: TGTGCCAGCAGCTTAGATCCGACTAGTAGGTTTGGCGAGCAGTACTTC.